This TCR beta chain stems from a study of blood T cell repertoires in COVID-19. The overall study: COVID-19 samples, acute and convalescent, were from the United States, Italy and Spain. Sources were T cells, B-cell-depleted T cells, or PBMCs; the material itself was cDNA or gDNA.

In the authors' workflow: From reference gene primer amplification, estimates of nucleated cell counts were derived. TCRdb's table, derived via immunoSEQ multiplex PCR, lists solely in-frame clones and lacks some. V, J and clone size derive from that table, while D and trimming were established from the DNA sequence. The sample holds approximately 100,000 clones, around four fifths seen once. Sequenced: peripheral blood. The source is a human donor in a cohort sampled during active COVID-19.

In DNA form, the CDR3 reads TGTGCCAGCAGCCTAGGAGGCACCCGGAGTGCCGCTGAAGCTTTCTTT. Its translation is CASSLGGTRSAAEAFF. The V call is TRBV11-3, the J call TRBJ1-1; no clear D gene. Germline lookup yields CDR1 SGHNT and CDR2 YENEEA. Deletions cut 5 bases from V and 6 bases from J, with 22 bases between. The CDR3 has 16 amino acids.